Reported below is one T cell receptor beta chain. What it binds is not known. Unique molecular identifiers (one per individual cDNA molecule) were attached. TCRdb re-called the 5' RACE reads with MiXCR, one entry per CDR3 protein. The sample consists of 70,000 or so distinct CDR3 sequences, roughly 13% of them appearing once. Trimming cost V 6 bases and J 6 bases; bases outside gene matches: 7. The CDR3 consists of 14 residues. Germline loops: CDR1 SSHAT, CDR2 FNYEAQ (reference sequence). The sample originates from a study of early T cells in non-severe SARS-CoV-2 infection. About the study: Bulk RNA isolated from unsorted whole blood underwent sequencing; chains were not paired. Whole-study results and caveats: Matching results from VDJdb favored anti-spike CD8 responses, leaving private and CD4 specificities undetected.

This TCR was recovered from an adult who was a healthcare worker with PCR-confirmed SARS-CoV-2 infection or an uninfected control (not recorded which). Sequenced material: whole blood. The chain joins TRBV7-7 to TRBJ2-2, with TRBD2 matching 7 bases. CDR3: CASRPSGEAGELFF. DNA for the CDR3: TGTGCCAGCAGGCCGAGCGGGGAAGCCGGGGAGCTGTTTTTT.